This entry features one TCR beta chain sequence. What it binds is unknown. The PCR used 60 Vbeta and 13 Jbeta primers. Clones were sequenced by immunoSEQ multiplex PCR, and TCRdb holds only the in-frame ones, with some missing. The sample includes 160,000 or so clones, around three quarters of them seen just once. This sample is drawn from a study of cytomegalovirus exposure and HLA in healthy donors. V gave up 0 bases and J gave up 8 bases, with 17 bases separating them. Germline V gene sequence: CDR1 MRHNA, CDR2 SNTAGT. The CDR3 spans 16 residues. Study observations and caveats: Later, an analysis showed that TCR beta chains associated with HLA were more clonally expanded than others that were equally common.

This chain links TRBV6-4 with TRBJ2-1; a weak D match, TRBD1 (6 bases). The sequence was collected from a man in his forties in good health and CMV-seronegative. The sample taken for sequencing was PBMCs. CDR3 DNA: TGTGCCAGCAGTGACTCGAGGGCCAGGGGCTCGGATGAGCAGTTCTTC. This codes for CASSDSRARGSDEQFF.